Following are 24 T cell receptor beta chains from one sample sequenced in a study of blood T cells in healthy people across ages. A second about 7 to 11 cycle PCR used barcoded and J-beta primers. TCRdb passed the 5' RACE reads through MiXCR, listing each CDR3 protein once. The data hold around 990,000 distinct CDR3 sequences, with less than 45% observed a single time. Sequencing input: blood. The source is a man aged 18 to 29 in good health.

The gene calls are TRBV28 and TRBJ1-2; D call uncertain. The V gene lost 3 bases and the J gene lost 4 bases, with 12 bases spanning the gap. In germline, CDR1 is MDHEN, CDR2 SYDVKM. The CDR3 contains 14 residues. The CDR3, as DNA: TGTGCCAGCAGTTTTGGTCAGGAGAGCTATGGCTACACCTTC. As protein: CASSFGQESYGYTF.

CDR3 coding DNA: TGTGCCTCCAGAGGGGGAGACACCGGGGAGCTGTTTTTT. Translating it yields CASRGGDTGELFF. The genes are TRBV10-3 and TRBJ2-2; D perhaps matches TRBD1 (6 bases). Trimming left V 11 bases short and J 3 bases short, with 13 bases between. CDR1 is ENHRY and CDR2 is SYGVKD in the germline V gene. This CDR3 is built from 13 residues.

The CDR3 is CASRKTGGSGNTIYF. CDR3 DNA: TGTGCCAGTAGAAAGACAGGGGGCTCTGGAAACACCATATATTTT. The rearrangement joins TRBV6-5 to TRBJ1-3, with 9 nucleotides matching TRBD1. The CDR3 sequence is 15 residues long. From germline, CDR1 is MNHEY and CDR2 SVGAGI. The ends lost 9 bases at V and 0 bases at J; junction bases unmatched: 6.

This clonotype was seen a few times. The V call is TRBV4-1, the J call TRBJ1-4; TRBD1 might be the D (6 bases). The germline V gene has CDR1 MGHRA and CDR2 YSYEKL. This CDR3 region has 16 residues. Trimming removed 1 base from V and 0 bases from J, with 9 bases in between. CDR3 loop: CASSQGGLATNEKLFF. In nucleotides, the CDR3 is TGCGCCAGCAGCCAAGGGGGGCTTGCAACTAATGAAAAACTGTTTTTT.

This clonotype showed up just once. The J gene is TRBJ2-5, the V gene TRBV5-1, with unresolved D. Trimming shortened V by 4 bases and J by 4 bases, and 11 bases separated the two germline ends. The CDR3 covers 13 residues. Germline CDR1 is SGHRS and CDR2 is YFSETQ. CDR3 nucleotide sequence: TGCGCCAGCAGCGGGAAGGTAGTAGAGACCCAGTACTTC. Its protein product is CASSGKVVETQYF.

This clonotype has more than one count but fewer than ten. This chain uses TRBV12-3 or TRBV12-4 with TRBJ2-7; 7 nucleotides align to TRBD1. V trimming: 6 bases; J trimming: 10 bases; junction bases outside the gene matches: 15. This CDR3 spans 14 amino acids. The CDR3: CASRLHGTEEGQYF. The CDR3 DNA reads as TGTGCCAGCAGATTACACGGGACAGAGGAAGGCCAGTACTTC.

The chain links TRBV11-1 to TRBJ1-6; D perhaps matches TRBD1 (5 bases). CDR1 SGHAT and CDR2 FQDESV come from the germline V gene (reference sequence). The CDR3 spans 15 residues. Trimming removed 4 bases at V and 5 bases at J, with 12 bases between. CDR3 amino acids: CASSWALGDNSPLHF. The CDR3 bases are TGTGCCAGCAGCTGGGCCCTGGGGGATAATTCACCCCTCCACTTT.

V and J are TRBV5-5 and TRBJ1-1; D may be TRBD1 (6 bases). The length of the CDR3 is 16 residues. Per the germline V gene, CDR1 is SGHKS and CDR2 is YYEKEE (reference sequence). Trimming removed 0 bases at V and 3 bases at J, with 15 bases between. The CDR3 region has the DNA TGTGCCAGCAGCTTGGAAGGTGCCAGGGGAGACACTGAAGCTTTCTTT. Its translation: CASSLEGARGDTEAFF. Filled out from reference TRBV5-5 and TRBJ1-1, the complete variable domain reads DAGVTQSPTHLIKTRGQQVTLRCSPISGHKSVSWYQQVLGQGPQFIFQYYEKEERGRGNFPDRFSARQFPNYSSELNVNALLLGDSALYLCASSLEGARGDTEAFFGQGTRLTVV.

The chain has TRBV6-5 and TRBJ1-4, with no clear D. In germline, CDR1 is MNHEY, CDR2 SVGAGI. The CDR3 extends over 17 amino acids. Trimming removed 0 bases at V and 0 bases at J, with 11 bases between. CDR3 amino acids: CASSYSKQYATNEKLFF. The CDR3, as DNA: TGTGCCAGCAGTTACTCGAAACAGTATGCAACTAATGAAAAACTGTTTTTT.

This clonotype was seen only a few times. This sequence joins TRBV27 and TRBJ1-4, with TRBD1 matching 7 bases. Germline V CDR1 and CDR2: MNHEY, SMNVEV (reference sequence). V lost 6 bases, J lost 3 bases, and 10 bases stayed unmatched. This CDR3 comprises 16 residues. The chain's CDR3 is CASRPVKGAANEKLFF. The CDR3 DNA reads as TGTGCCAGCAGGCCCGTTAAGGGGGCAGCTAATGAAAAACTGTTTTTT.

The V gene is TRBV20-1, the J gene TRBJ2-5, with a possible D match to TRBD2 (6 bases). The germline V gene encodes CDR1 DFQATT and CDR2 SNEGSKA (reference sequence). V was trimmed by 3 bases and J by 1 base, leaving 15 bases between them. The CDR3 covers 15 residues. The CDR3 protein is CSASPDLAIQETQYF. DNA of the CDR3: TGCAGTGCTAGCCCCGACCTAGCGATCCAAGAGACCCAGTACTTC.

A few counts support this clonotype. The chain joins TRBV5-6 to TRBJ1-4; TRBD1 might be the D (5 bases). The V and J ends lost 0 bases and 8 bases respectively, with 11 bases between them. This CDR3 region has 14 residues. Germline values: CDR1 SGHDT, CDR2 YYEEEE. CDR3 in amino acids: CASSLALWGEKLFF. The CDR3 nucleotides read TGTGCCAGCAGCTTGGCCTTATGGGGGGAAAAACTGTTTTTT.

The rearrangement joins TRBV7-2 to TRBJ1-4; D gene unclear. This CDR3 has 12 residues. The germline V gene has CDR1 SGHTA and CDR2 FQGNSA. V was shortened by 5 bases and J by 3 bases, with 4 bases between the two germline ends. CDR3 region: CASSASNEKLFF. The CDR3 DNA reads as TGTGCCAGCAGCGCCTCTAATGAAAAACTGTTTTTT.

There are many counts of this clonotype. The chain is built from TRBV29-1 and TRBJ1-1; D remains unclear. The length of the CDR3 is 13 residues. The germline V gene has CDR1 SQVTM and CDR2 ANQGSEA. V lost 4 bases to trimming and J lost 0 bases, with 9 bases between them. CDR3 sequence reads: CSVVGRMNTEAFF. CDR3 bases: TGCAGCGTTGTGGGCAGGATGAACACTGAAGCTTTCTTT.

This chain joins TRBV11-2 and TRBJ2-3, with D perhaps assigned TRBD1 or TRBD2 (5 bases each). V lost 4 bases to trimming and J lost 0 bases, with 14 bases between them. Germline V lookup: CDR1 SGHAT, CDR2 FQNNGV. This CDR3 region has 16 residues. DNA of the CDR3: TGTGCCAGCAGCTATAGAGGGGTTACTAGCACAGATACGCAGTATTTT. Translating gives CASSYRGVTSTDTQYF.

In its sample, this clonotype was seen many times. The chain links TRBV12-3 or TRBV12-4 to TRBJ2-3; 7 bases map to TRBD2. V lost 3 bases to trimming and J lost 5 bases; unmatched junction nucleotides: 2. The CDR3 consists of 13 residues. For the CDR3, the DNA is TGTGCCAGCAGTTTTACGGGAGGAGATACGCAGTATTTT. Protein: CASSFTGGDTQYF.

V and J are TRBV6-5 and TRBJ2-3; no clear D. The germline CDR1 and CDR2 sequences are MNHEY and SVGAGI. The CDR3 covers 14 residues. The ends were cut back, 6 bases at V and 2 bases at J, with 12 bases in the middle. The CDR3 loop is CASSPPGYTDTQYF. The CDR3 coding sequence is TGTGCCAGCAGCCCGCCGGGTTACACAGATACGCAGTATTTT.

The chain joins TRBV5-5 to TRBJ1-6; D call uncertain. Germline loops: CDR1 SGHKS, CDR2 YYEKEE (reference sequence). Deletions cut 7 bases from V and 7 bases from J, with 18 bases between. The CDR3 totals 15 residues. The CDR3 region is CASALNLLFNSPLHF. The CDR3 DNA sequence: TGTGCCAGCGCCCTTAATTTACTGTTCAATTCACCCCTCCACTTT. Drawing the rest from reference TRBV5-5 and TRBJ1-6, the complete variable domain is DAGVTQSPTHLIKTRGQQVTLRCSPISGHKSVSWYQQVLGQGPQFIFQYYEKEERGRGNFPDRFSARQFPNYSSELNVNALLLGDSALYLCASALNLLFNSPLHFGNGTRLTVT.

This clonotype was recorded a few times. The CDR3 DNA reads TGTGCCAGCAGCTTAGGCGTACGGCAGAGCACAGATACGCAGTATTTT. Translation gives CASSLGVRQSTDTQYF. V is TRBV7-3 and J is TRBJ2-3; D ambiguous. Looked up from germline, CDR1 is SGHTA and CDR2 is FQGTGA. The CDR3 is 16 residues long. Trimming took 2 bases from V and 0 from J, leaving 12 bases between them.

This clonotype was detected only a few times. The V call is TRBV9, the J call TRBJ1-2; TRBD1 aligns across 8 bases. The V and J ends lost 2 bases and 4 bases, in that order; junction bases with no gene match: 4. Per the germline V gene, CDR1 is SGDLS and CDR2 is YYNGEE. CDR3 size: 14 residues. The DNA of the CDR3 is TGTGCCAGCAGCGTTCAGGGGGCTACCTATGGCTACACCTTC. Translating it yields CASSVQGATYGYTF.

This sequence joins TRBV4-3 and TRBJ2-5, with D unresolved. CDR1 LGHNA and CDR2 YSLEER come from the germline V gene. V was cut by 1 base and J by 7 bases, with 13 bases left in between. The CDR3 sequence is 14 residues long. Here the CDR3 reads CASSQGQGLGTQYF. CDR3 DNA: TGCGCCAGCAGCCAAGGACAAGGCCTGGGGACCCAGTACTTC.

The chain has TRBV5-1 and TRBJ1-2, with D unresolved. Per the germline V gene, CDR1 is SGHRS and CDR2 is YFSETQ. The CDR3 spans 15 residues. The V end was cut by 0 bases, the J end by 5 bases, with 14 bases between. In nucleotides, the CDR3 is TGCGCCAGCAGCTTGGGGACTTCGCGACCTTATGGCTACACCTTC. The encoded protein is CASSLGTSRPYGYTF.

This clonotype was counted a few times. The genes are TRBV28 and TRBJ1-1, with D perhaps TRBD1 (6 bases). The CDR3 has 15 residues. Trimming pared 5 bases from V and 0 bases from J, leaving 13 bases between. CDR1 is MDHEN and CDR2 is SYDVKM in the germline V gene. This CDR3 is CASSKPGTLNTEAFF. The CDR3 DNA reads as TGTGCCAGCAGTAAACCCGGGACACTGAACACTGAAGCTTTCTTT. Using reference TRBV28 and TRBJ1-1 for the parts outside the CDR3, the full variable domain is DVKVTQSSRYLVKRTGEKVFLECVQDMDHENMFWYRQDPGLGLRLIYFSYDVKMKEKGDIPEGYSVSREKKERFSLILESASTNQTSMYLCASSKPGTLNTEAFFGQGTRLTVV.

Concerning this clonotype itself: At one boundary the junction diverges from the germline segment, which might be a read error. The chain carries TRBV12-3 or TRBV12-4 and TRBJ2-3; 7 nucleotides match TRBD1. The CDR3 spans 14 residues. The CDR3 protein is CASSRRQGPDTQYF. In nucleotides, the CDR3 is TGTGCCAGCAGCCGCAGACAGGGACCAGATACGCAATATTTT.